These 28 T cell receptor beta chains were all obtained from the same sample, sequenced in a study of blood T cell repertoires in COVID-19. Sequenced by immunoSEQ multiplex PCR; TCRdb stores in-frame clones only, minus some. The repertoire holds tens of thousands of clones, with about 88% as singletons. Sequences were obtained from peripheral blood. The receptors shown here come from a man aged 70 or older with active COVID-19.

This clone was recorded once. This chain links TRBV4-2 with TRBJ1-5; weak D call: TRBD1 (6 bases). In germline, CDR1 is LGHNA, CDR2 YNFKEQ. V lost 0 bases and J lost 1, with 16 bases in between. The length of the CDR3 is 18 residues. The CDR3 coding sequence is TGTGCCAGCAGCCAAGATCCGGCAGGGGAGTTGAGCAATCAGCCCCAGCATTTT. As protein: CASSQDPAGELSNQPQHF.

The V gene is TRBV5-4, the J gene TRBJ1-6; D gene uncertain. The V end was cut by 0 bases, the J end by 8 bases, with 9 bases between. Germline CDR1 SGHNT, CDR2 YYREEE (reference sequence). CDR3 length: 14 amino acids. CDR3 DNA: TGTGCCAGCAGCTTGGCTAGCAACGATTCACCCCTCCACTTT. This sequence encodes CASSLASNDSPLHF. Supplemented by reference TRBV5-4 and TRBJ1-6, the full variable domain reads ETGVTQSPTHLIKTRGQQVTLRCSSQSGHNTVSWYQQALGQGPQFIFQYYREEENGRGNFPPRFSGLQFPNYSSELNVNALELDDSALYLCASSLASNDSPLHFGNGTRLTVT.

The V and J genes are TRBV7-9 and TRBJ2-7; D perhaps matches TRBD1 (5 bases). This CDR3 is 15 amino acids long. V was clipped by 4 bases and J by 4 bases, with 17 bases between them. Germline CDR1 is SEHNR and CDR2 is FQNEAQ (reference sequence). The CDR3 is CASSSWGVPIYEQYF. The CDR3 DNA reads TGTGCCAGCAGCTCGTGGGGCGTACCTATTTACGAGCAGTACTTC.

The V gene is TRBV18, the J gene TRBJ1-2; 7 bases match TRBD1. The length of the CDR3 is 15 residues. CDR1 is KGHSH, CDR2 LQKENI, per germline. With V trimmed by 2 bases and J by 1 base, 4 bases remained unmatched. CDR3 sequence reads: CASSPAQGGNYGYTF. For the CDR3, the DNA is TGTGCCAGCTCACCAGCTCAGGGGGGTAACTATGGCTACACCTTC.

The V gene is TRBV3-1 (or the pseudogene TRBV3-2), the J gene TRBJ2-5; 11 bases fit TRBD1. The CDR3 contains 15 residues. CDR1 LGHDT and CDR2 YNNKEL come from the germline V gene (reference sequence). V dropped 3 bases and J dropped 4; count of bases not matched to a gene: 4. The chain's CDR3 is CASSHLGQGGETQYF. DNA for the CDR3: TGTGCCAGCAGCCACTTGGGACAGGGGGGAGAGACCCAGTACTTC.

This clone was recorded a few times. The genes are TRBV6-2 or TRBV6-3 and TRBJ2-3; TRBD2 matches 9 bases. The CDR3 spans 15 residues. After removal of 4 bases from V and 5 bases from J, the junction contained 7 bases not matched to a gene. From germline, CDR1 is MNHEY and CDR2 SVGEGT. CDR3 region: CASSSAGGPGDTQYF. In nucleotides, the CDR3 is TGTGCCAGCAGTTCGGCGGGAGGGCCCGGAGATACGCAGTATTTT.

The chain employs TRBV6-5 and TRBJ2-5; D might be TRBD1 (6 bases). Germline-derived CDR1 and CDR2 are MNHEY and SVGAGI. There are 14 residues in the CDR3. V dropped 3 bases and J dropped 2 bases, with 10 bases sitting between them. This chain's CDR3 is CASSYGTLQETQYF. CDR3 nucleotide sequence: TGTGCCAGCAGTTATGGGACACTTCAAGAGACCCAGTACTTC.

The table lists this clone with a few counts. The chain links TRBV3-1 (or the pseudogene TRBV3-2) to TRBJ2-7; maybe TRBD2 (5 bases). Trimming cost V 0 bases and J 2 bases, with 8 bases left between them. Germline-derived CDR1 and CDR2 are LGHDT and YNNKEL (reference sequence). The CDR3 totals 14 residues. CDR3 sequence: CASSQDTGTYEQYF. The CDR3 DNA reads TGTGCCAGCAGCCAAGACACGGGGACCTACGAGCAGTACTTC.

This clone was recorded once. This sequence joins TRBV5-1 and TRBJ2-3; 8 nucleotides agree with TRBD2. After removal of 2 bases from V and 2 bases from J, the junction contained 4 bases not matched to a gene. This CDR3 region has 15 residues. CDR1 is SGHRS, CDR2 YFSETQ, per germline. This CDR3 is CASSFSGGSTDTQYF. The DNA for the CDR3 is TGCGCCAGCAGCTTCAGCGGGGGCTCCACAGATACGCAGTATTTT.

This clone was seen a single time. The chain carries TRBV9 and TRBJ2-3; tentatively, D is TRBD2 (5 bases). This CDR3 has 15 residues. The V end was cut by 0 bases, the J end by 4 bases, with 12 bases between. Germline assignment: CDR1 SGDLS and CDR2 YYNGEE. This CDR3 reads CASSVDPGNADTQYF. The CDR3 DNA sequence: TGTGCCAGCAGCGTAGACCCGGGAAACGCAGATACGCAGTATTTT.

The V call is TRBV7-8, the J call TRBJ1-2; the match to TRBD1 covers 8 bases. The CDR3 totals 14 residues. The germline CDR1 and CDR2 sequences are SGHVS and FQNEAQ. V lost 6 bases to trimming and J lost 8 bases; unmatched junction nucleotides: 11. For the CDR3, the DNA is TGTGCCAGCAGTTCCCCGGACAGGGCGGGCGGCTACACCTTC. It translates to CASSSPDRAGGYTF.

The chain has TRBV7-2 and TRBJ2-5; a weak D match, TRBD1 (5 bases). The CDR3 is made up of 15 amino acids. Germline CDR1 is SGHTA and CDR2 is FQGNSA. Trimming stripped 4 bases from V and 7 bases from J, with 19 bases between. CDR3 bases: TGTGCCAGCAGCTCCCAGCAGGGTTCAGAGGCGACCCAGTACTTC. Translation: CASSSQQGSEATQYF.

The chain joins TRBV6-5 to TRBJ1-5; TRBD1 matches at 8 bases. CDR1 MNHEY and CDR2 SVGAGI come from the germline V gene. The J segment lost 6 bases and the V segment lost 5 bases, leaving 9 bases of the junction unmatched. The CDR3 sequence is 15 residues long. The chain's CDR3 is CASSKQGVGSQPQHF. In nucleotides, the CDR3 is TGTGCCAGCAGTAAACAGGGGGTCGGGAGTCAGCCCCAGCATTTT.

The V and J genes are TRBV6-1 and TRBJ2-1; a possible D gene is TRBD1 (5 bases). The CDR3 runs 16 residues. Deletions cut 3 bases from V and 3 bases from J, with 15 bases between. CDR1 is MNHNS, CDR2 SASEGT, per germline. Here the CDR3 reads CASSDRDTTYYNEQFF. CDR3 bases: TGTGCCAGCAGTGACAGGGATACGACTTACTACAATGAGCAGTTCTTC.

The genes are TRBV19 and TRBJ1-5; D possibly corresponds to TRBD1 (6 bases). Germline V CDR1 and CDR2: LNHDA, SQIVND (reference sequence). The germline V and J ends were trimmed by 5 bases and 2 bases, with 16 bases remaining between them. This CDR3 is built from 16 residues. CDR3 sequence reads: CASSPEGGRGNQPQHF. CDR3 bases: TGTGCCAGTAGTCCCGAGGGGGGGCGAGGCAATCAGCCCCAGCATTTT.

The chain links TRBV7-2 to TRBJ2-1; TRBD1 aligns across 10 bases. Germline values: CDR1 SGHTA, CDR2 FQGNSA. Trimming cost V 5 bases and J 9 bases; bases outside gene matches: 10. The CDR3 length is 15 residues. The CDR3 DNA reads TGTGCCAGCAGCGCTCGGACAGGGGGAGTGAGTGAGCAGTTCTTC. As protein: CASSARTGGVSEQFF.

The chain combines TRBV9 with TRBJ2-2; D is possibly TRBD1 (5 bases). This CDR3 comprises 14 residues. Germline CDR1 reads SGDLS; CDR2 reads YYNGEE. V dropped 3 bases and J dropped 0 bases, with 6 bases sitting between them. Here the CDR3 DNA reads TGTGCCAGCAGCGACAGGTCGAACACCGGGGAGCTGTTTTTT. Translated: CASSDRSNTGELFF. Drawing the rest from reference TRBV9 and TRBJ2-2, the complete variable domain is DSGVTQTPKHLITATGQRVTLRCSPRSGDLSVYWYQQSLDQGLQFLIQYYNGEERAKGNILERFSAQQFPDLHSELNLSSLELGDSALYFCASSDRSNTGELFFGEGSRLTVL.

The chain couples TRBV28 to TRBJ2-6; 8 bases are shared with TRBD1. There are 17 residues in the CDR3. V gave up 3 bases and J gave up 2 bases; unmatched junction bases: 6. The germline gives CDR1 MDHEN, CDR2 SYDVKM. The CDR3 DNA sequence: TGTGCCAGCAGTTTGAGCAGGGGGCTGGCTGGGGCCAACGTCCTGACTTTC. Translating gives CASSLSRGLAGANVLTF.

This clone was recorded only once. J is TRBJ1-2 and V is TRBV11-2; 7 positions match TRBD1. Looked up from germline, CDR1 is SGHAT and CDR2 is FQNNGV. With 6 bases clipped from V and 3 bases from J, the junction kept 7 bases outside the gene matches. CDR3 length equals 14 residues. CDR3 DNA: TGTGCCAGCAGGTCCTCCGGGACAGACTATGGCTACACCTTC. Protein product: CASRSSGTDYGYTF.

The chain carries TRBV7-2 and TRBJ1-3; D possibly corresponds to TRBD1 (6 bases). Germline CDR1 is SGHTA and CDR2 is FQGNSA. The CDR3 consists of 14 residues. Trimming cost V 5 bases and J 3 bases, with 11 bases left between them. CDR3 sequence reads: CASSRRGYGNTIYF. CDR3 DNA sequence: TGTGCCAGCAGCCGCAGGGGCTATGGAAACACCATATATTTT.

In nucleotides, the CDR3 is TGTGCCAGCAGCTTAGATGTGTGGGGGGACCGAGGCTACACCTTC. It codes for CASSLDVWGDRGYTF. The chain combines TRBV11-2 with TRBJ1-2, with D maybe TRBD1 (5 bases). Germline CDR1 is SGHAT and CDR2 is FQNNGV. The V and J ends lost 0 bases and 8 bases respectively, with 16 bases between them. The CDR3 covers 15 residues.

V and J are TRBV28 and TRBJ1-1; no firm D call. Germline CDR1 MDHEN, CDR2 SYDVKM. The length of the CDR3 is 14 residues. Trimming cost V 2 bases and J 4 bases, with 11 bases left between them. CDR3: CASSLKGRGTEAFF. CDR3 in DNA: TGTGCCAGCAGTTTAAAGGGCCGGGGCACTGAAGCTTTCTTT.

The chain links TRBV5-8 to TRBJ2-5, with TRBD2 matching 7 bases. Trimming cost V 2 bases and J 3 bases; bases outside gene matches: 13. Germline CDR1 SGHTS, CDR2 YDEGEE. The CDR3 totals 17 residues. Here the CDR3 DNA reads TGTGCCAGCAGCTTCGGTAGGGTGTTGCTAGCGGAAGAGACCCAGTACTTC. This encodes CASSFGRVLLAEETQYF.

The CDR3 spells CASSHDPGGSYEQYF. The CDR3 coding sequence is TGTGCCAGCAGCCATGATCCGGGGGGTTCCTACGAGCAGTACTTC. V is TRBV5-4 and J is TRBJ2-7; 7 nucleotides align to TRBD2. The CDR3 length is 15 residues. Germline values: CDR1 SGHNT, CDR2 YYREEE (reference sequence). Trimming took 4 bases from V and 1 from J; bases not matched to a gene: 8.

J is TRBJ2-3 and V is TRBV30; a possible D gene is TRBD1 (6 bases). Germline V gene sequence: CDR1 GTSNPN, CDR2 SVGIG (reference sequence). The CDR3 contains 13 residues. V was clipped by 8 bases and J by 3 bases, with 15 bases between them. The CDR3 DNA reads TGTGCCCTTGGGGGCGGGCTTACAGATACGCAGTATTTT. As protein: CALGGGLTDTQYF. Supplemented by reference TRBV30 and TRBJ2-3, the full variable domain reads SQTIHQWPATLVQPVGSPLSLECTVEGTSNPNLYWYRQAAGRGLQLLFYSVGIGQISSEVPQNLSASRPQDRQFILSSKKLLLSDSGFYLCALGGGLTDTQYFGPGTRLTVL.

Here the CDR3 DNA reads TGTGCCTGGAGTTCCCTTCTCAGGGGCTCTGGAAACACCATATATTTT. Amino acid sequence: CAWSSLLRGSGNTIYF. V and J are TRBV30 and TRBJ1-3; possibly TRBD1 for D (6 bases). Trimming took 2 bases from V and 0 from J, leaving 14 bases between them. Per germline, CDR1 GTSNPN and CDR2 SVGIG (reference sequence). The CDR3 covers 16 residues.

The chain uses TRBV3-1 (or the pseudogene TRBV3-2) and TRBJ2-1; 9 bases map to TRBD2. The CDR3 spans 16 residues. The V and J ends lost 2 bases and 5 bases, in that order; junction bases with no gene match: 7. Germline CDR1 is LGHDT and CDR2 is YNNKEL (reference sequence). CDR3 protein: CASSQFLLAGDNEQFF. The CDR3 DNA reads TGTGCCAGCAGCCAATTCCTACTAGCGGGTGACAATGAGCAGTTCTTC.

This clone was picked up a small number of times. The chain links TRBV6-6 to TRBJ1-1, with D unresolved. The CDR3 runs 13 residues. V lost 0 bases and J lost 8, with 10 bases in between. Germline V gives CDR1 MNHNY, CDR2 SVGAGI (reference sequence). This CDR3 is CASSYSRFSEAFF. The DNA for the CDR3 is TGTGCCAGCAGTTACTCGCGGTTCAGCGAAGCTTTCTTT.